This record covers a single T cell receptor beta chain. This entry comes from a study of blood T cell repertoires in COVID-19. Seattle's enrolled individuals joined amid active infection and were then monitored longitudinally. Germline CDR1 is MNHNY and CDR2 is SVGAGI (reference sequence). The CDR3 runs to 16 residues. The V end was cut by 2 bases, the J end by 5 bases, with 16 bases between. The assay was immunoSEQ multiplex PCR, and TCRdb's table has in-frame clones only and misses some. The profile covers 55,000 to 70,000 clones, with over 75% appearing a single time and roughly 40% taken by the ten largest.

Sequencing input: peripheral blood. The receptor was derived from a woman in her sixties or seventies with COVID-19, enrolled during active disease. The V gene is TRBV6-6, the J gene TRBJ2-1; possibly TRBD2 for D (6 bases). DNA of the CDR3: TGTGCCAGCAGTTACGGGGACTTCTTAGGAAACAATGAGCAGTTCTTC. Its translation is CASSYGDFLGNNEQFF.